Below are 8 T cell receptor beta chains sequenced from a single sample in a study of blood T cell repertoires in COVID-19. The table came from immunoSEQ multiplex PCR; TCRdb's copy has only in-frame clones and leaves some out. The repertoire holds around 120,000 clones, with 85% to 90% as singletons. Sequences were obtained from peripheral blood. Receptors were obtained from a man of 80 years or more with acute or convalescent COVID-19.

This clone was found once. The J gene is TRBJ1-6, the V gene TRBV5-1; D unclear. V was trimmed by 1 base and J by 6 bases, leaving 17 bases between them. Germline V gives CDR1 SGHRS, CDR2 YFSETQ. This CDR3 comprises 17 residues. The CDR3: CASSLMVGGLSNSPLHF. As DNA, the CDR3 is TGCGCCAGCAGCTTGATGGTCGGAGGGTTGAGTAATTCACCCCTCCACTTT.

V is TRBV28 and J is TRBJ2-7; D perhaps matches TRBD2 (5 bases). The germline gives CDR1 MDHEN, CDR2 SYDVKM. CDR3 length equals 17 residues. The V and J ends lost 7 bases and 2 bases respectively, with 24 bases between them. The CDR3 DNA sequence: TGTGCCAGCACCCCTTCCCTTGCGATGAGGAGGACCTACGAGCAGTACTTC. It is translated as CASTPSLAMRRTYEQYF. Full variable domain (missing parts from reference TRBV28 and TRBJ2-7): DVKVTQSSRYLVKRTGEKVFLECVQDMDHENMFWYRQDPGLGLRLIYFSYDVKMKEKGDIPEGYSVSREKKERFSLILESASTNQTSMYLCASTPSLAMRRTYEQYFGPGTRLTVT.

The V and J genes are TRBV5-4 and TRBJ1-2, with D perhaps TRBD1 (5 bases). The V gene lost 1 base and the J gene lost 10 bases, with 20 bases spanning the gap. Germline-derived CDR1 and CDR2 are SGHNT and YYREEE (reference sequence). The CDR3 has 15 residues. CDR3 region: CASSLLAGPHFVYTF. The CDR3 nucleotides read TGTGCCAGCAGCTTGTTAGCGGGACCCCACTTTGTCTACACCTTC. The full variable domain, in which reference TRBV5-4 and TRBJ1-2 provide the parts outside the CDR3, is ETGVTQSPTHLIKTRGQQVTLRCSSQSGHNTVSWYQQALGQGPQFIFQYYREEENGRGNFPPRFSGLQFPNYSSELNVNALELDDSALYLCASSLLAGPHFVYTFGSGTRLTVV.

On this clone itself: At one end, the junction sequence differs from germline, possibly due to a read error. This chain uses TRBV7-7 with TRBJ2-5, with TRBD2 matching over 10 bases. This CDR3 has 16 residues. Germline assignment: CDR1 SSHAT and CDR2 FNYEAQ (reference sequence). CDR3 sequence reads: CASSSRAGGGEETQYF. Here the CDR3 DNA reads TGTGCTAGCAGCTCCAGAGCGGGAGGGGGGGAAGAGACCCAGTACTTC.

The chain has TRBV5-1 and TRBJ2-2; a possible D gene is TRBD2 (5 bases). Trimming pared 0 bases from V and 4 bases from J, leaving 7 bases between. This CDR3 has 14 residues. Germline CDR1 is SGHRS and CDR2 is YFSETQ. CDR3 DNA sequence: TGCGCCAGCAGCTTGGGAGGGAGCACCGGGGAGCTGTTTTTT. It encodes CASSLGGSTGELFF.

In nucleotides, the CDR3 is TGTGCCAGCAGTGAAAGGGGAAATGAAAAACTGTTTTTT. This gives the protein CASSERGNEKLFF. The chain recombines TRBV2 with TRBJ1-4; D is possibly TRBD1 (5 bases). CDR3 size: 13 residues. V was clipped by 2 bases and J by 5 bases, with 6 bases between them. Germline V gene sequence: CDR1 SNHLY, CDR2 FYNNEI.

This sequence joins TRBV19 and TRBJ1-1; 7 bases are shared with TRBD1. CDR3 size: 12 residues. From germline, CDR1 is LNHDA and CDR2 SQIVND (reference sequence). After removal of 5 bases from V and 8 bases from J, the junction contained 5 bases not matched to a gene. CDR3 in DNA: TGTGCCAGTAGTCCCCGGACAGGAGAAGCTTTCTTT. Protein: CASSPRTGEAFF.

CDR3 loop: CASSLTGKSTDTQYF. As DNA, the CDR3 is TGTGCCAGCAGCTTGACCGGGAAGAGCACAGATACGCAGTATTTT. V usage is TRBV5-5 and J usage is TRBJ2-3, with a tentative D call TRBD2 (5 bases). CDR1 SGHKS and CDR2 YYEKEE come from the germline V gene (reference sequence). CDR3 size: 15 residues. V was clipped by 1 base and J by 0 bases, with 9 bases between them.